The rows below give T cell receptor beta chains drawn from one sample of a study of blood T cells in healthy people across ages. TCRdb processed the 5' RACE reads anew with MiXCR; each CDR3 protein has one entry. The top ten hold 30% to 35% of the sample, which has about 680,000 distinct CDR3 sequences, 45% to 50% seen once. The sequenced sample was blood. The receptors stem from an older woman in good health. Each CDR3 is given with its conserved first and last residue. A D gene is named only where the DNA matches it firmly. Size values are once, few and many counts, or a class for expanded clones, and some rows have none.

v_gene	abundance	j_gene	d_gene	CDR3nt	CDR3aa
TRBV29-1	-	TRBJ2-7	TRBD2	TGCAGCGTTGAAGGGACTAGCGGACCCTCAATATACAATGAGCAGTACTTC	CSVEGTSGPSIYNEQYF
TRBV13	few	TRBJ2-7	TRBD1	TGTGCCAGCAGCTTAGGACAGGGGGGAATTTCCTACGAGCAGTACTTC	CASSLGQGGISYEQYF
TRBV5-1	-	TRBJ2-1	TRBD2	TGCGCCAGCAGCTTGATGGGACTAGCGGGAAACAATGAGCAGTTCTTC	CASSLMGLAGNNEQFF
TRBV9	few	TRBJ2-1	-	TGTGCCAGCAGCGCATCGACCCCCCCCAATGAGCAGTTCTTC	CASSASTPPNEQFF
TRBV29-1	once	TRBJ2-7	TRBD2	TGCAGCGTTGAAGGCGAGACTAGCGGGTCCTACGAGCAGTACTTC	CSVEGETSGSYEQYF
TRBV2	-	TRBJ1-4	-	TGTGCCAGCAGCCCGGACAACCCAACTAATGAAAAACTGTTTTTT	CASSPDNPTNEKLFF
TRBV7-2	-	TRBJ2-1	TRBD2	TGTGCCAGCAGCTATCTAGCGGGGACACGCGATGAGCAGTTCTTC	CASSYLAGTRDEQFF
TRBV3-1	-	TRBJ2-1	-	TGTGCCAGCAGCCAAGATTTCAGGGGCGATGAACAGTTCTTC	CASSQDFRGDEQFF
TRBV12-3/TRBV12-4	-	TRBJ1-6	-	TGTGCCAGCAGTTTAGGTGACACAATTAATTCACCCCTCCACTTT	CASSLGDTINSPLHF
TRBV20-1	-	TRBJ2-7	TRBD1	TGCAGTGCTAGCGACAGGGTTGGGGGATACTACGGGCAGTACTTC	CSASDRVGGYYGQYF
TRBV4-3	few	TRBJ2-5	-	TGCGCCAGCAGCCAAGATAGAACCGGGATAGAGACCCAGTACTTC	CASSQDRTGIETQYF
TRBV3-1	-	TRBJ2-7	TRBD1	TGTGCCAGCAGCCAAGGGACAGGGGCCTCCTACGAGCAGTACTTC	CASSQGTGASYEQYF
TRBV4-1	few	TRBJ2-5	-	TGCGCCAGCAGCCAAGATCAAGGGAGAGAGACCCAGTACTTC	CASSQDQGRETQYF
TRBV5-1	many	TRBJ2-3	TRBD2	TGTGCCAGCAGCTTCGGGACTAGCGGGAGCACAGATACGCAGTATTTT	CASSFGTSGSTDTQYF
TRBV10-3	few	TRBJ1-1	-	TGTGCCATCAAGGGGGATCTGAACACTGAAGCTTTCTTT	CAIKGDLNTEAFF
TRBV5-1	-	TRBJ2-3	TRBD2	TGCGCCAGCTCCACAGGCGGGGGAAGCACAGATACGCAGTATTTT	CASSTGGGSTDTQYF
TRBV5-6	-	TRBJ2-1	TRBD2	TGTGCCAGCAGCTTCCTGAGCGGGAAGGGGATTAATGAGCAGTTCTTC	CASSFLSGKGINEQFF
TRBV4-3	few	TRBJ1-2	-	TGCGCCAGCAGCCAAGATCCGTCCGGGAACGGACGTGGCTACACCTTC	CASSQDPSGNGRGYTF
TRBV12-3/TRBV12-4	-	TRBJ2-3	TRBD1	TGTGCCAGCAGTCGCTTGGTTGCAGGGGGAGCAGATACGCAGTATTTT	CASSRLVAGGADTQYF
TRBV7-2	once	TRBJ1-1	-	TGTGCCAGCAGCTTATTACAAATGGCAGCTTTCTTT	CASSLLQMAAFF
TRBV20-1	-	TRBJ1-3	TRBD1	TGCAGTGCTAATTACAGGGGGAGAAACACCATATATTTT	CSANYRGRNTIYF
TRBV28	-	TRBJ1-1	-	TGTGCCAGCCGTTCCAGGGGCAGACTGAACACTGAAGCTTTCTTT	CASRSRGRLNTEAFF
TRBV29-1	once	TRBJ1-4	TRBD1	TGCAGCGTTGGGGTTGTAGGGGGCGGTGAAAAACTGTTTTTT	CSVGVVGGGEKLFF
TRBV7-9	-	TRBJ1-2	-	TGTGCCAGCAGCTGGGAACAGGCATCCTGTGGCTACACCTTC	CASSWEQASCGYTF
TRBV11-2	many	TRBJ2-1	TRBD2	TGTGCCAGCAGCTTCGTTTCGGGAGGGAGAGGGGATGAGCAGTTCTTC	CASSFVSGGRGDEQFF
TRBV6-5	-	TRBJ2-1	-	TGTGCCAGCAGTCGGAGACAGTACAACGAGCAGTTCTTC	CASSRRQYNEQFF
TRBV5-1	-	TRBJ2-3	-	TGCGCCAGCAGACCGGGGAGCACAGATACGCAGTATTTT	CASRPGSTDTQYF
TRBV9	-	TRBJ2-1	TRBD1	TGTGCCAGCAGCGAATGGACAGGGGGCTCCTACAATGAGCAGTTCTTC	CASSEWTGGSYNEQFF
TRBV20-1	-	TRBJ2-7	-	TGCAGTGCTAGAGATCTGGCCAACAGGGCGGGGGACGAGCAGTACTTC	CSARDLANRAGDEQYF
TRBV6-1	few	TRBJ2-7	-	TGTGCCAGCAGTGACCGGCGTACCTCCTACGAGCAGTACTTC	CASSDRRTSYEQYF
TRBV14	-	TRBJ1-2	-	TGTGCCAGCAGCCAAGATGTCGGGTTCGGCTATGGCTACACCTTC	CASSQDVGFGYGYTF
TRBV29-1	few	TRBJ2-3	-	TGCAGCGTTCTGAAAGTGGGGGTGTGGGACGCCGATTCGACAGATACGCAGTATTTT	CSVLKVGVWDADSTDTQYF
TRBV2	few	TRBJ1-1	TRBD1	TGTGCCCTAAGCAAGGGGGCAAACCGGGACACTGAAGCTTTCTTT	CALSKGANRDTEAFF
TRBV10-3	few	TRBJ2-5	-	TGTGCCATCAGTGAGGGTAACAGGGTCCAAGAGACCCAGTACTTC	CAISEGNRVQETQYF
TRBV24-1	few	TRBJ2-1	-	TGTGCCACCAGTGATCCGGGACTCAAGGGGAACAATGAGCAGTTCTTC	CATSDPGLKGNNEQFF